This T cell receptor beta chain was found in a study of shared clonotypes between healthy human individuals. The sorted-subset replicate PCRs were given roughly 190 ng DNA, which is 31,000 or so T cell genomes. Only in-frame clones appear in the TCRdb table, and some are missing; sequencing was by immunoSEQ multiplex PCR. The sample records millions of clones, over 85% being singletons. As to this clone: This CDR3 is also generated by other DNA sequences in the sample.

Material for sequencing was naive CD4+ T cells from PBMCs. As to subset: CD45RA+ positively selected. The TCR originated in a man aged 18 to 29 in good health. Some clones in this sample may be carry-over from other donors' samples.

CDR3 sequence reads: CASSLGVPYEQYF. The CDR3 coding sequence is TGTGCCAGCAGTTTAGGGGTCCCCTACGAGCAGTACTTC. V usage is TRBV28 and J usage is TRBJ2-7, with D uncertain. With 2 bases removed from V and 2 bases from J, the gap between germline ends came to 7 bases. CDR3 size: 13 residues. In germline, CDR1 is MDHEN, CDR2 SYDVKM.